Listed here is a single T cell receptor (beta chain). Antigen specificity is unknown. Clones were read by immunoSEQ multiplex PCR, and TCRdb kept only the in-frame ones, dropping some. Of fewer than 100,000 clones detected, approximately 88% appear once; the ten largest clones hold around 20%. CDR1 is MNHEY and CDR2 is SVGAGI in the germline V gene. CDR3 length: 14 residues. V dropped 8 bases and J dropped 3 bases, with 16 bases sitting between them. The entry originates in a study of PD-1 blockade in classical Hodgkin lymphoma. The study's findings and limits: With CD4+ cells, TCR diversity rose significantly by C4D1, but not with CD8+ cells.

All trial patients relapsed after autologous stem cell transplantation. Complete response, partial response or progressive disease constituted the best responses recorded. This TCR derives from a human donor with classical Hodgkin lymphoma. Sample: peripheral blood mononuclear cells (PBMCs), taken at baseline. V and J are TRBV6-5 and TRBJ1-1, with TRBD1 as a possible D gene (5 bases). The chain's CDR3 is CASFSGFSDTEAFF. The DNA of the CDR3 is TGTGCCAGCTTTTCAGGGTTTAGTGACACTGAAGCTTTCTTT.